One T cell receptor beta chain is described in this entry. These data originate in a study of OX40 agonist ivuxolimab in advanced cancers. The repertoire was sequenced with immunoSEQ multiplex PCR; TCRdb's copy has only in-frame clones and lacks some. The repertoire consists of 60,000 to 85,000 clones, with around 81% occurring once and the leading ten covering about 1.8%. Germline assignment: CDR1 ENHRY and CDR2 SYGVKD. This CDR3 is built from 12 residues. The germline V and J ends were trimmed by 1 base and 7 bases, with 7 bases remaining between them. This clonotype was sampled from an adult with an advanced solid tumor such as melanoma, head and neck, liver or kidney cancer. The source was CD4+ or CD8+ T cells sorted from blood, collected in a trial of the OX40 agonist ivuxolimab. The rearrangement joins TRBV10-3 to TRBJ1-1; perhaps TRBD1 as D (6 bases). The CDR3 spells CAISELQGEAFF. The CDR3 nucleotides read TGTGCCATCAGTGAGTTACAGGGTGAAGCTTTCTTT.